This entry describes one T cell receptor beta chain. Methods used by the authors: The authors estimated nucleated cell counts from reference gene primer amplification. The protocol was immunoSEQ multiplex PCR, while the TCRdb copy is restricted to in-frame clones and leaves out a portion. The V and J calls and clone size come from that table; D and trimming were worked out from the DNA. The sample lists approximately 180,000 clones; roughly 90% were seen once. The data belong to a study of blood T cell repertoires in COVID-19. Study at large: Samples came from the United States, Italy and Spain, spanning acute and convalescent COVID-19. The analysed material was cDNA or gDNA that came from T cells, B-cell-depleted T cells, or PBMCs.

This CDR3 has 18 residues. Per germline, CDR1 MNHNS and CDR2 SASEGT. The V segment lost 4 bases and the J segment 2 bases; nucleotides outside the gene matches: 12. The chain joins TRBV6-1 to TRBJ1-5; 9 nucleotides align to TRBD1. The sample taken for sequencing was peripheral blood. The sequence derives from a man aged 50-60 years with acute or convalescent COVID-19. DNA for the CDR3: TGTGCCAGCAGTGTTACCGGGACAGGGACCCTGGGCAATCAGCCCCAGCATTTT. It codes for CASSVTGTGTLGNQPQHF.